What follows are 3 T cell receptor beta chains derived from one specimen sequenced in a study of T cells in localized non-small cell lung cancer. The repertoire was sequenced with immunoSEQ multiplex PCR; TCRdb's copy has only in-frame clones and lacks some. The table lists under 65,000 clones, 80% to 90% of them singletons. The input for sequencing was peripheral blood, taken before any cancer treatment. The receptors derive from a man aged 40 to 70 with stage I squamous cell lung carcinoma.

This clone has just one count. The germline gene is not matched at one end of the junction; a read error may be the cause. The chain couples TRBV19 to TRBJ1-1; D not resolved. Germline assignment: CDR1 LNHDA and CDR2 SQIVND (reference sequence). The CDR3 has 9 residues. In DNA form, the CDR3 reads TGTGCCACCCCCGAAGTCGAAGGTTTT. Its protein is CATPEVEGF.

As concerns this clone: One end of the junction does not line up with germline, which may come from a read error. The chain combines TRBV7-7 with TRBJ2-1; 8 bases are shared with TRBD2. Germline CDR1 and CDR2: SSHAT and FNYEAQ (reference sequence). This CDR3 comprises 15 residues. The CDR3 spells CASSLSTVAGGEQFF. The CDR3 region has the DNA TGTGCTAGCAGCTTATCGACGGTTGCGGGAGGCGAGCAGTTCTTC.

The rearrangement links TRBV5-1 to TRBJ2-2; the D is unclear. The CDR3 is made up of 15 amino acids. V lost 1 base and J lost 0, with 7 bases in between. Germline CDR1 and CDR2: SGHRS and YFSETQ. CDR3 residues: CASSLSTANTGELFF. DNA of the CDR3: TGCGCCAGCAGCTTGTCCACAGCGAACACCGGGGAGCTGTTTTTT.